The following is a T cell receptor (beta chain) sequence with its context. Its antigen is unknown. This entry is derived from a study of cytomegalovirus exposure and HLA in healthy donors. Points from the study as a whole: Altogether, around 160 TCR beta chains were recorded as cytomegalovirus-associated. In a later analysis, a missense DCLRE1C variant was linked to TCR beta V- and J-gene trimming. The classifier, whose performance was assessed in both the original and validation cohorts, reportedly diagnosed cytomegalovirus status with high specificity and sensitivity.

60 Vbeta and 13 Jbeta primers were used in PCR. Some clones are missing from TCRdb's copy, which holds only in-frame ones; the method was immunoSEQ multiplex PCR. The sample shows about 200,000 clones, around 78% of them seen only once. The ends were cut back, 3 bases at V and 4 bases at J, with 7 bases in the middle. The CDR3 is 13 amino acids. Germline CDR1 and CDR2: WSHSY and SAAADI. Material: PBMCs. This receptor was obtained from a man between 25 and 39 years old in good health and CMV-seronegative. The chain joins TRBV10-2 to TRBJ1-3; D is ambiguous. The CDR3 loop reads CASSESVGNTIYF. As DNA, the CDR3 is TGCGCCAGCAGTGAATCCGTAGGAAACACCATATATTTT.